This record concerns one T cell receptor beta chain sequence. The data were obtained in a study of identical twins. TCRdb reanalysed the 5' RACE reads using MiXCR and keeps one entry per CDR3 protein. The sample consists of fewer than 900,000 distinct CDR3 sequences, 21% of them appearing once. The CDR3 loop spans 16 amino acids. Germline V gene sequence: CDR1 SGDLS, CDR2 YYNGEE. V gave up 0 bases and J gave up 2 bases, with 11 bases separating them. Another study also made use of these data, one on T cells expressing NK-cell markers.

The rearrangement uses TRBV9 and TRBJ2-2; D is possibly TRBD1 or TRBD2 (5 bases each). The TCR originated in a woman aged 18-29 years in good health. Sequencing input: PBMCs. The CDR3 coding sequence is TGTGCCAGCAGCGTAGGTGGGACCTTCAACACCGGGGAGCTGTTTTTT. Its translation: CASSVGGTFNTGELFF.